A single sample gave rise to the 30 T cell receptor beta chains below, sequenced in a study of cytomegalovirus exposure and HLA in healthy donors (dated by TCRdb to about 2017). The library was prepared using the immunoSEQ multiplex PCR assay. For the multiplex PCR, a mixture combining 60 forward primers for TCR Vbeta segments and 13 reverse primers for TCR Jbeta segments was used. TCRdb's version of the immuneACCESS table is confined to in-frame rearrangements and falls short of the full clone set. An unresolved V gene accounts for under half of the shortfall where checked; the remainder is of unknown origin. In this sample the table shows 200,000 to 300,000 clones, about 81% of which occur a single time. Clones ranked in the top ten supply roughly 7.4% of the sample. Sequenced sample: PBMCs. The receptors were sampled from an older woman in good health and CMV-seropositive.

This rearrangement joins TRBV5-4 to TRBJ2-7; 14 bases map to TRBD2. Germline CDR1 reads SGHNT; CDR2 reads YYREEE (reference sequence). This CDR3 has 15 amino acids. V lost 2 bases to trimming and J lost 5 bases; unmatched junction nucleotides: 3. The CDR3 protein is CASSFSGLAGDEQYF. Written as DNA, the CDR3 is TGTGCCAGCAGCTTTTCGGGACTAGCGGGGGACGAGCAGTACTTC.

The chain has TRBV5-5 and TRBJ2-3; 8 nucleotides align to TRBD1. The ends lost 4 bases at V and 5 bases at J; junction bases unmatched: 12. Germline loops: CDR1 SGHKS, CDR2 YYEKEE (reference sequence). The CDR3 totals 16 residues. CDR3 in DNA: TGTGCCAGCAGCCCCGGGTTCGGACAGGGATTAGATACGCAGTATTTT. Amino acid sequence: CASSPGFGQGLDTQYF.

The chain links TRBV15 to TRBJ2-7, with 14 bases matching TRBD2. Unmatched junction bases numbered 4, after V lost 0 bases and J lost 6 bases. This CDR3 has 16 amino acids. In germline, CDR1 is LNHNV, CDR2 YYDKDF (reference sequence). CDR3 nucleotides: TGTGCCACCAGCAGAGATCGGGGACTAGCGGGAGTCGAGCAGTACTTC. This codes for CATSRDRGLAGVEQYF.

This chain links TRBV7-9 with TRBJ1-1; 7 positions agree with TRBD1. The J segment lost 0 bases and the V segment lost 5 bases, leaving 18 bases of the junction unmatched. From germline, CDR1 is SEHNR and CDR2 FQNEAQ (reference sequence). The CDR3 extends over 19 amino acids. The CDR3 loop is CASSPYPGRGSSLNTEAFF. The CDR3 coding sequence is TGTGCCAGCAGCCCCTACCCCGGCAGGGGGTCGAGTCTGAACACTGAAGCTTTCTTT. Full variable domain (rest looked up from reference TRBV7-9 and TRBJ1-1): DTGVSQNPRHKITKRGQNVTFRCDPISEHNRLYWYRQTLGQGPEFLTYFQNEAQLEKSRLLSDRFSAERPKGSFSTLEIQRTEQGDSAMYLCASSPYPGRGSSLNTEAFFGQGTRLTVV.

The J gene is TRBJ2-7, the V gene TRBV4-1; D may be TRBD1 (5 bases). In germline, CDR1 is MGHRA, CDR2 YSYEKL. CDR3 length: 13 residues. The V gene lost 6 bases and the J gene lost 3 bases, with 12 bases spanning the gap. The CDR3 region is CASSLRADYEQYF. The CDR3 nucleotides read TGCGCCAGCAGTCTCAGGGCGGACTACGAGCAGTACTTC.

The rearrangement links TRBV2 to TRBJ2-5, with a possible D match to TRBD1 (5 bases). Deletions cut 6 bases from V and 5 bases from J, with 13 bases between. The CDR3 sequence is 13 residues long. Germline CDR1 and CDR2: SNHLY and FYNNEI. CDR3 DNA: TGTGCCAGCAGGACGACAGCCGGCGAGACCCAGTACTTC. As protein: CASRTTAGETQYF.

V is TRBV30 and J is TRBJ1-5; 7 bases match TRBD1. The CDR3 totals 14 residues. CDR1 is GTSNPN, CDR2 SVGIG, per germline (reference sequence). Trimming cost V 3 bases and J 3 bases; bases outside gene matches: 5. The DNA of the CDR3 is TGTGCCTGGAGCAGACAGGGTGACAATCAGCCCCAGCATTTT. It codes for CAWSRQGDNQPQHF.

The chain joins TRBV2 to TRBJ2-3, with D unresolved. V lost 6 bases and J 2 bases, leaving 9 bases between the germline ends. The germline V gene encodes CDR1 SNHLY and CDR2 FYNNEI. The CDR3 length is 13 residues. CDR3 loop: CASSMTTTDTQYF. The CDR3 DNA sequence: TGTGCCAGCAGCATGACAACCACAGATACGCAGTATTTT.

This clone was picked up a small number of times. The chain links TRBV15 to TRBJ1-2; D gene uncertain. CDR1 LNHNV and CDR2 YYDKDF come from the germline V gene (reference sequence). The CDR3 contains 12 residues. V was cut by 3 bases and J by 11 bases, with 13 bases left in between. CDR3 protein: CATSSRHPVYTF. Written as DNA, the CDR3 is TGTGCCACCAGCAGCAGACATCCGGTTTACACCTTC.

The table lists this clone with a few counts. The chain is built from TRBV11-3 and TRBJ2-6, with TRBD1 matching 8 bases. J gave up 3 bases and V 5 bases, and 6 bases lay outside the gene matches. There are 16 residues in the CDR3. The germline V gene has CDR1 SGHNT and CDR2 YENEEA. CDR3 region: CASSPKTGVGANVLTF. Written as DNA, the CDR3 is TGTGCCAGCAGCCCTAAGACAGGGGTTGGGGCCAACGTCCTGACTTTC.

This clone was counted only a few times. The V gene is TRBV6-5, the J gene TRBJ2-7, with 9 bases that match TRBD1. Germline V gene data show CDR1 as MNHEY and CDR2 as SVGAGI. The length of the CDR3 is 14 residues. The J segment lost 2 bases and the V segment lost 6 bases, leaving 5 bases of the junction unmatched. Written as DNA, the CDR3 is TGTGCCAGCAGGCAAAACAGGGGGCCCTACGAGCAGTACTTC. Its translation: CASRQNRGPYEQYF.

A remark on this clone: At one boundary the junction diverges from the germline segment, which might be a read error. Other nucleotide sequences from this sample produce the same CDR3. The chain links TRBV7-9 to TRBJ2-7; TRBD1 agrees at 9 bases. The CDR3 has 14 amino acids. Germline V CDR1 and CDR2: SEHNR, FQNEAQ (reference sequence). The CDR3 loop is CSSSLTGGSYEQYF. The CDR3 nucleotides read TGTTCCAGCAGCCTGACAGGGGGCTCCTACGAGCAGTACTTC.

The rearrangement links TRBV30 to TRBJ2-5, with 9 bases lining up with TRBD1. The germline V gene encodes CDR1 GTSNPN and CDR2 SVGIG (reference sequence). The CDR3 runs 15 residues. V trimming: 5 bases; J trimming: 5 bases; junction bases outside the gene matches: 12. The CDR3 protein is CAWGPGQGSQETQYF. The CDR3 DNA sequence: TGTGCCTGGGGTCCGGGACAGGGAAGTCAGGAGACCCAGTACTTC.

The rearrangement joins TRBV30 to TRBJ2-5, with 10 nucleotides matching TRBD2. The V segment lost 3 bases and the J segment 5 bases; nucleotides outside the gene matches: 9. Per germline, CDR1 GTSNPN and CDR2 SVGIG (reference sequence). This CDR3 is 15 amino acids long. CDR3 in amino acids: CAWRVAGGIPETQYF. As DNA, the CDR3 is TGTGCCTGGAGGGTAGCGGGAGGCATTCCGGAGACCCAGTACTTC.

A word on this clone: A read error may produce the germline difference seen at one junction end. This chain uses TRBV27 with TRBJ1-1; 7 bases map to TRBD1. This CDR3 has 15 amino acids. The germline CDR1 and CDR2 sequences are MNHEY and SMNVEV (reference sequence). The CDR3 nucleotides read TGTGCCAGCAGTTTAGCCGGGACAGCGAACGCTGAAGCTTTCTTT. Residues: CASSLAGTANAEAFF.

Here the CDR3 DNA reads TGTGCCAGCAGGGGCAGAGGGTCGAACACCGGGGAGCTGTTTTTT. This codes for CASRGRGSNTGELFF. The chain couples TRBV9 to TRBJ2-2; D may be TRBD2 (5 bases). CDR3 length: 15 amino acids. In germline, CDR1 is SGDLS, CDR2 YYNGEE. Trimming shortened V by 5 bases and J by 0 bases, and 11 bases separated the two germline ends.

This clone was picked up one time. This chain connects TRBV7-2 to TRBJ2-7; the D is unclear. Germline assignment: CDR1 SGHTA and CDR2 FQGNSA. The length of the CDR3 is 14 residues. Trimming pared 3 bases from V and 3 bases from J, leaving 12 bases between. CDR3 residues: CASSLGNKVYEQYF. CDR3 nucleotides: TGTGCCAGCAGCTTGGGCAATAAAGTCTACGAGCAGTACTTC.

In its sample, this clone was seen many times. The CDR3 reads CASRETGYTEAFF. CDR3 nucleotides: TGTGCCAGCAGGGAAACAGGGTACACTGAAGCTTTCTTT. The chain joins TRBV6-5 to TRBJ1-1; perhaps TRBD1 as D (6 bases). The CDR3 spans 13 residues. Germline CDR1 and CDR2: MNHEY and SVGAGI. V was cut by 6 bases and J by 3 bases, with 11 bases left in between.

The count of this clone is one. The chain combines TRBV6-6 with TRBJ2-7, with 9 nucleotides matching TRBD2. The CDR3 contains 15 residues. V lost 0 bases, J lost 4 bases, and 4 bases stayed unmatched. The germline gives CDR1 MNHNY, CDR2 SVGAGI (reference sequence). CDR3 residues: CASSYSLAGSYEQYF. The CDR3 nucleotides are TGTGCCAGCAGTTACTCGCTAGCGGGATCTTACGAGCAGTACTTC.

The chain carries TRBV7-9 and TRBJ2-7; 8 bases match TRBD2. CDR1 and CDR2 (germline): SEHNR, FQNEAQ (reference sequence). J lost 7 bases, V lost 8 bases, and 19 bases had no gene match. This CDR3 contains 16 residues. The CDR3 DNA sequence: TGTGCCAGCGGGAGTTGGTCAGCGGGAGCCCAAAGTGAGCAGTACTTC. This translates into CASGSWSAGAQSEQYF.

The chain recombines TRBV2 with TRBJ2-5; D may be TRBD2 (6 bases). The CDR3 extends over 16 amino acids. Between the trimmed V and J ends, which lost 5 bases and 4 bases, there was a span of 20 bases. Germline V CDR1 and CDR2: SNHLY, FYNNEI. The CDR3 bases are TGTGCCAGCAGTCCGGGGCTAGCGCAATTGGGAGAGACCCAGTACTTC. Protein product: CASSPGLAQLGETQYF.

The chain uses TRBV6-4 and TRBJ1-5; weak D call: TRBD1 (6 bases). This CDR3 contains 16 residues. Trimming took off 6 bases at V and 5 bases at J, with 20 bases between the two ends. Germline V lookup: CDR1 MRHNA, CDR2 SNTAGT. The CDR3 spells CASRPYRERSDQPQHF. CDR3 coding DNA: TGTGCCAGCAGACCATACAGGGAAAGGAGCGATCAGCCCCAGCATTTT.

This clone has more than one count but fewer than ten. The chain is built from TRBV5-1 and TRBJ2-3; maybe TRBD1 (5 bases). The CDR3 runs 16 residues. V was clipped by 0 bases and J by 7 bases, with 18 bases between them. Germline V lookup: CDR1 SGHRS, CDR2 YFSETQ. The CDR3 region has the DNA TGCGCCAGCAGCTTGGCCTCGACAGCCGTCATGAATACGCAGTATTTT. This gives the protein CASSLASTAVMNTQYF.

The rearrangement uses TRBV28 and TRBJ1-1; D unresolved. Germline lookup yields CDR1 MDHEN and CDR2 SYDVKM. V was cut by 3 bases and J by 5 bases, with 10 bases left in between. CDR3 length equals 13 residues. CDR3 protein: CASSFPDGTEAFF. The CDR3 coding sequence is TGTGCCAGCAGTTTTCCCGACGGGACTGAAGCTTTCTTT.

The chain has TRBV25-1 and TRBJ1-2; 7 bases agree with TRBD1. CDR3 length equals 11 residues. V was pared by 11 bases and J by 8 bases, with 8 bases of the junction left unmatched. Germline CDR1 and CDR2: MGHDK and SYGVNS. The CDR3 is CACYHRGGYTF. The CDR3 bases are TGTGCCTGCTACCACAGGGGAGGCTACACCTTC.

V and J are TRBV20-1 and TRBJ1-2; D might be TRBD1 (5 bases). Trimming pared 7 bases from V and 2 bases from J, leaving 5 bases between. Per germline, CDR1 DFQATT and CDR2 SNEGSKA (reference sequence). There are 10 residues in the CDR3. DNA for the CDR3: TGCAGTGGGACAAACTATGGCTACACCTTC. Its translation is CSGTNYGYTF.

The V call is TRBV19, the J call TRBJ1-1, with a possible D match to TRBD1 (5 bases). V dropped 5 bases and J dropped 6 bases, with 19 bases sitting between them. Germline V CDR1 and CDR2: LNHDA, SQIVND (reference sequence). This CDR3 has 15 amino acids. The CDR3 loop reads CASSPKSGGIAEAFF. DNA of the CDR3: TGTGCCAGTAGTCCGAAAAGCGGGGGGATTGCTGAAGCTTTCTTT.

This clone showed up just once. CDR3 bases: TGCAGCGTGGAAAGACAGGGCGGGACTGAAGCTTTCTTT. Amino acids: CSVERQGGTEAFF. The rearrangement uses TRBV29-1 and TRBJ1-1, with 7 nucleotides matching TRBD1. Germline loops: CDR1 SQVTM, CDR2 ANQGSEA. V lost 6 bases and J lost 5; bases outside the gene matches: 9. The CDR3 is made up of 13 amino acids.

The rearrangement uses TRBV19 and TRBJ2-7, with TRBD1 matching 8 bases. CDR1 and CDR2 from the germline V gene are LNHDA and SQIVND (reference sequence). Unmatched junction bases numbered 7, after V lost 3 bases and J lost 0 bases. The CDR3 runs to 16 residues. In DNA, the CDR3 is TGTGCCAGTAGTATTGGTGGACAGGGAAGCTCCTACGAGCAGTACTTC. It yields the protein CASSIGGQGSSYEQYF.

This chain connects TRBV7-9 to TRBJ1-1; 7 positions agree with TRBD1. V shed 4 bases, J shed 4 bases, and the junction held 9 bases outside the gene matches. This CDR3 comprises 15 residues. Germline loops: CDR1 SEHNR, CDR2 FQNEAQ (reference sequence). CDR3 region: CASSSQPGTATEAFF. CDR3 coding DNA: TGTGCCAGCAGCTCCCAGCCCGGGACAGCCACTGAAGCTTTCTTT.